This entry concerns a single TCR beta chain. This clone came up many times. Its antigen is currently not known. Base qualities are not recorded, but no much larger clone differs from it by a single base. In total, approximately 690 healthy bone marrow donors made up the cohort. Cohort members were all nominally healthy when sampled, although unrecorded immune exposures were likely present. The donor tested CMV seropositive, placing the donor among the roughly 270 seropositive members of the cohort. A peripheral blood sample was collected from each donor, and TCR beta sequencing was performed on peripheral blood mononuclear cells. Genomic DNA was extracted from the blood cell samples with the Qiagen DNeasy Blood Extraction Kit. The sample is drawn from a study of cytomegalovirus exposure and HLA in healthy donors (dated by TCRdb to 2017 to 2019). At the level of the whole study: According to an earlier analysis of several hundred of the donors, about 179 million T cells yielded over 90 million unique TCR beta sequences and less than 300 Gb of sequence data. Among 398 genotyped donors of the cohort, an average of roughly 230,000 unique TCR beta nucleotide sequences was sequenced per donor, of which about 18% were non-productive. Besides the first cohort of about 730 subjects, a separate validation cohort made up of 120 different subjects was used. All discovery cohort repertoires had been generated using a single sequencing platform. In an earlier analysis of about 590 of the donors, high-throughput TCR beta sequencing was used to judge whether each TCR beta V gene segment behaved as functional or pseudogenic. The study aimed to test whether cataloging public T cell receptors could reveal signatures of past pathogen exposure. An early release that covered 500 to 800 HLA-typed donors contained approximately 300 gigabases of sequencing data and 70 million to 100 million unique TCR sequences. The study combined high-throughput TCR immunosequencing, statistical association of individual TCRs with disease status, and machine learning to predict cytomegalovirus infection status. The study profiled the T cell repertoires of about 640 subjects by immunosequencing and related them to cytomegalovirus serostatus. Rather than using new phenotypic data, the later analysis identified candidate immune exposures from TCR beta sequences and from how often those sequences occurred across donors. In a later analysis, previously published TCR beta repertoires from 500 to 750 donors were re-analyzed and high-resolution HLA genotyping was added so that TCR occurrence patterns could be studied. Four to six DR-DQ haplotypes were handled as single units for association and clustering, since linkage in the cohort was strong. Typing coverage varied by locus: roughly 620-630 donors for A, B, C, DRB1 and DQB1; roughly 520 for DQA1; about 600 for DPA1; fewer than 480 for DPB1. A later genetic analysis used genome-wide SNP genotypes for about 60% of the roughly 700 donors, treating that subset as a discovery cohort. Both class I and class II loci were covered by HLA typing, at four-digit resolution. The genetic ancestry cluster associated with self-reported Caucasian donors included around 76% of the roughly 390 genotyped donors. Alongside the repertoire data, information on donor age, sex, ethnicity and CMV serostatus was compiled. On the study overall, not on this receptor specifically: In a later analysis, TCR association rates were found to vary across HLA loci, with the most associated TCRs seen for DRB1 alleles and the fewest for HLA-C alleles. In a later genetic analysis, fewer N-insertions in productive TCRs were reported among donors in an Asian-associated ancestry cluster than the approximately 670-donor mean. Some 15 rarely observed V segments, including chromosome 9 orphons, were excluded from the earlier analysis of about 500 of the donors because counts were too low. The cohort was sequenced for TCR beta chains only, and without alpha or paired-chain data the features that could be detected were limited. A further reported finding was that TCR beta sequences accurately predicted the HLA-A and HLA-B alleles for most subjects in the first cohort. Cytomegalovirus status was reported to be diagnosed by the classifier with high specificity and sensitivity in both the original and validation cohorts. CMV serostatus was the only immune exposure information available for the cohort. In vitro tests confirmed that a few of the cytomegalovirus-associated TCR beta chains recognize cytomegalovirus antigens. Most CMV-associated TCR beta chains appeared to be HLA-restricted in a later analysis, and the HLA associations seemed to be driven largely by CMV exposure. The study listed 164 TCR beta chains as associated with cytomegalovirus. Strong co-occurrence of HLA alleles, especially DR and DQ, made assigning TCR associations to individual alleles difficult. A group of highly shared sequence variants was considered likely to be a technical artifact of the sequencing pipeline. In a later genetic analysis, a missense DCLRE1C variant was associated with V-gene and J-gene trimming of TCR beta chains, and the association was replicated in an independent cohort. Across donors, most TCR sequences were observed very rarely, whereas some public TCRs were present in many individuals. Broadly in line with IMGT annotations, most TCR beta V segments showed up in productive rearrangements about 90% or about 30% of the time in an earlier analysis of 587 of the donors. Correlated functional status among segregating V segments might be attributable to linkage disequilibrium, but an unknown experimental factor could not be ruled out. Some IMGT-functional V segments, including TRBV6-2 and TRBV6-3, could not be told apart with the 87-base-pair reads, so those segments were excluded. Because HLA typing was missing for some donors at each locus, association tests included only the typed subset. In a later analysis, more than 15,000 TCR beta sequences were associated with specific HLA alleles at a false discovery rate of 0.05. Compared with equally common non-associated chains, HLA-associated TCR beta chains in a later analysis were more clonally expanded and had lower generation probabilities. The authors suggested that the approach could potentially be extended to other disease states and immunological phenotypes. Presence/absence analyses assumed roughly uniform sequencing depth across donors, an assumption that may not hold. A later analysis reported that several top co-occurrence clusters appeared linked to parvovirus B19, influenza, CMV and Epstein-Barr virus.

There are 12 amino acids in the CDR3, from cysteine to phenylalanine inclusive. Of all the DNA, just the CDR3 is kept, 36 bases in frame from base 1. The library was prepared using the immunoSEQ multiplex PCR assay. A mixture of 60 forward primers for TCR Vbeta segments and 13 reverse primers for TCR Jbeta segments was used in the multiplex PCR. A multiplex PCR assay on genomic DNA amplified the CDR3 region of rearranged TCR beta genes. Amplified TCR beta libraries were sequenced as 87-base-pair reads on the Illumina HiSeq System. In the paper's pipeline: Across the 666 repertoires, a later analysis counted 78 million or so unique TCR beta chains, 8.5 million to 12 million of which were shared by at least two donors. Raw reads were error-corrected and collapsed into unique sequences with a nearest-neighbor algorithm that merged closely related sequences to remove PCR and sequencing errors. CDR3 sequences were aligned to IMGT reference sequences to assign V, D and J gene segments. For a sequence to be retained, at least a six-nucleotide match to both a V gene segment and a J gene segment was required. A rearrangement was called productive if the CDR3 had no stop codons and remained in frame with V and J, and every other rearrangement was called non-productive. Following IMGT convention, CDR3 was defined as the stretch from the second conserved V-encoded cysteine up to the conserved J-encoded phenylalanine. The earlier analysis of some 580 of the donors excluded any sequence lacking an unambiguous match to a single V gene segment. In an earlier analysis of 500 to 750 of the donors, V segments were called functional above 56.7% productive rearrangements and were called segregating when the between-donor standard deviation exceeded 5%. A statistical classification framework was developed to diagnose cytomegalovirus status using the catalog of TCR beta chain sequences. V and J gene assignment, in a later analysis, came from comparing TCR nucleotide sequences with IMGT/GENE-DB human TR gene sequences. A later analysis assigned CDR3 sequences and most-parsimonious VDJ recombination scenarios with the TCRdist pipeline. In a later analysis, each TCR beta chain was defined by its CDR3 amino acid sequence together with its V-gene family, and reads lacking a unique V-gene family were excluded. As a way to deal with suspected cross-contamination and a sequencing artifact, a later analysis dropped 450 to 700 nucleotide sequences that were highly shared and had low generation probability. A later analysis calculated a clonal expansion index for each public chain from normalized within-repertoire ranks of inferred template counts. Generation probabilities in a later analysis came from a VDJ recombination model fitted to out-of-frame rearrangements, and those results were checked against IGoR. Hypergeometric tests were used in a later analysis to score TCR-TCR, TCR-HLA and TCR-CMV co-occurrence, with a repertoire-size bias correction applied to the TCR pairs. False discovery rates were estimated in a later analysis by permuting HLA or CMV assignments 20 times. In a later analysis, co-occurring TCRs were grouped using DBSCAN, with TCRdist sequence similarity added in when clustering inside HLA-allele-positive subsets. Repertoires with fewer than 30,000 or more than 120,000 public chains were left out of co-occurrence clustering, as were about 5 repertoires with anomalous nucleotide sharing. The source is immuneACCESS, and TCRdb retained only in-frame sequences with V and J called. Part of the clones is not carried over; for the studies checked, unresolved V genes explain less than half of this, and the remainder is unexplained. V, J and clone size are those of that table, while D and trimming were read from the DNA. A total of over 100,000 clones appear in this sample, 10% of them only once. The ten most abundant clones make up roughly 5% of the sample.

The chain links TRBV21-1 with TRBJ2-7; the table's D call of TRBD2 was not tested on the DNA. TRBV21-1 is a pseudogene segment. This receptor was taken from a man aged 35-49 years in good health and CMV-seropositive. Specimen: PBMCs. The CDR3 protein is CASSKGNYEQYF. The nucleotide sequence is given as TGTGCCAGCAGCAAAGGTAACTACGAGCAGTACTTC.